One sample yielded the 27 T cell receptor beta chains listed below, sequenced in a study of blood T cell repertoires in COVID-19 (dated by TCRdb to the early 2020s). The library was produced with the immunoSEQ multiplex PCR assay. The immuneACCESS repertoire file appears here via TCRdb, limited to in-frame rearrangements. These files lack a portion of the clones; in checked studies, under half of the deficit traces to unresolved V genes, and the cause of the others is not known. This sample has 70,000 to 95,000 clones in its table, and about 84% of those were observed once. Roughly 1.9% of the sample belongs to the ten largest clones. Sequencing used peripheral blood. These receptors were taken from a woman aged 60 to 75 with acute or convalescent COVID-19.

The genes are TRBV6-5 and TRBJ1-5, with D perhaps matching TRBD1 (5 bases). In germline, CDR1 is MNHEY, CDR2 SVGAGI. The CDR3 sequence is 15 residues long. Trimming took off 8 bases at V and 0 bases at J, with 14 bases between the two ends. In nucleotides, the CDR3 is TGTGCCAGCTCGGTGACAGTTTATAGCAATCAGCCCCAGCATTTT. Translating gives CASSVTVYSNQPQHF.

This clone appeared a single time. V is TRBV5-4 and J is TRBJ2-5; possible D gene TRBD1, 5 bases. The CDR3 has 15 amino acids. Looked up from germline, CDR1 is SGHNT and CDR2 is YYREEE (reference sequence). V lost 2 bases to trimming and J lost 2 bases, with 13 bases between them. CDR3 loop: CASSFDSPGQETQYF. DNA for the CDR3: TGTGCCAGCAGCTTCGACAGCCCAGGGCAAGAGACCCAGTACTTC. Based on the CDR3 plus reference TRBV5-4 and TRBJ2-5, the full variable domain is ETGVTQSPTHLIKTRGQQVTLRCSSQSGHNTVSWYQQALGQGPQFIFQYYREEENGRGNFPPRFSGLQFPNYSSELNVNALELDDSALYLCASSFDSPGQETQYFGPGTRLLVL.

The J gene is TRBJ1-1, the V gene TRBV29-1, with 8 bases identical to TRBD1. CDR1 is SQVTM, CDR2 ANQGSEA, per germline. The CDR3 consists of 16 residues. Losses at the gene ends were 4 bases for V and 0 bases for J; bases not matched to a gene: 10. CDR3 DNA: TGCAGCGTTGCCGGGACAGGTGGAGGCATGAACACTGAAGCTTTCTTT. It specifies CSVAGTGGGMNTEAFF. Looking up the rest from reference TRBV29-1 and TRBJ1-1 gives the full variable domain: SAVISQKPSRDICQRGTSLTIQCQVDSQVTMMFWYRQQPGQSLTLIATANQGSEATYESGFVIDKFPISRPNLTFSTLTVSNMSPEDSSIYLCSVAGTGGGMNTEAFFGQGTRLTVV.

This chain links TRBV28 with TRBJ1-5, with D possibly matching TRBD1 (6 bases). Germline V gene data show CDR1 as MDHEN and CDR2 as SYDVKM. V gave up 6 bases and J gave up 3 bases, with 9 bases separating them. The CDR3 sequence is 13 residues long. The CDR3 reads CASRGQYNQPQHF. As DNA, the CDR3 is TGTGCCAGCAGAGGACAGTACAATCAGCCCCAGCATTTT.

This clone was seen only once. The V and J genes are TRBV30 and TRBJ1-2; 7 bases are shared with TRBD1. Germline values: CDR1 GTSNPN, CDR2 SVGIG (reference sequence). The CDR3 runs 13 residues. V lost 6 bases to trimming and J lost 8 bases; unmatched junction nucleotides: 12. CDR3 nucleotides: TGTGCCTGTACCTTGACAGGGAAAGAAGGCTACACCTTC. Translation: CACTLTGKEGYTF.

The rearrangement joins TRBV30 to TRBJ2-1, with 9 bases fitting TRBD2. Germline trimming cut 8 bases from V and 2 bases from J; bases unmatched to any gene: 4. The CDR3 has 13 residues. Germline CDR1 reads GTSNPN; CDR2 reads SVGIG (reference sequence). As DNA, the CDR3 is TGTGCCGTAGCGGGGGCACCCTACAATGAGCAGTTCTTC. This sequence encodes CAVAGAPYNEQFF.

V gene TRBV6-1 combines with J gene TRBJ1-4; 10 bases map to TRBD1. Germline lookup yields CDR1 MNHNS and CDR2 SASEGT. There are 18 residues in the CDR3. V lost 3 bases and J lost 11; bases outside the gene matches: 18. The CDR3 protein is CASSDRDRGRQSNFKLFF. Written as DNA, the CDR3 is TGTGCCAGCAGTGACCGGGACAGGGGTCGTCAGTCGAACTTTAAACTGTTTTTT.

This clone was seen a single time. The CDR3 region has the DNA TGCGCCAGCAGCATAACTAGCGCAGGAGCCAAAAACATTCAGTACTTC. This sequence encodes CASSITSAGAKNIQYF. The V call is TRBV5-1, the J call TRBJ2-4; 7 bases map to TRBD2. The CDR3 is 16 amino acids. The J segment lost 0 bases and the V segment lost 4 bases, leaving 7 bases of the junction unmatched. Germline-derived CDR1 and CDR2 are SGHRS and YFSETQ.

J is TRBJ1-1 and V is TRBV5-5, with TRBD1 as a possible D gene (6 bases). CDR1 and CDR2 from the germline V gene are SGHKS and YYEKEE (reference sequence). The V end was cut by 6 bases, the J end by 0 bases, with 15 bases between. The CDR3 runs 15 residues. The CDR3 DNA sequence: TGTGCCAGCACCTTCGGGGGGACAATGAACACTGAAGCTTTCTTT. Protein sequence: CASTFGGTMNTEAFF.

The chain links TRBV5-6 to TRBJ2-7; 11 nucleotides agree with TRBD1. V lost 4 bases and J lost 4; bases outside the gene matches: 7. There are 15 residues in the CDR3. CDR1 is SGHDT, CDR2 YYEEEE, per germline. The CDR3, as DNA: TGTGCCAGCAGCAGCCCCGGGACAGGGGGGTACGAGCAGTACTTC. Translated, it gives CASSSPGTGGYEQYF.

The CDR3 DNA follows: TGTGCCAGCAGTCCGCGGGAGCCTAACACCGGGGAGCTGTTTTTT. Amino acids: CASSPREPNTGELFF. This chain connects TRBV6-5 to TRBJ2-2, with 7 bases aligning to TRBD2. V trimming: 5 bases; J trimming: 2 bases; junction bases outside the gene matches: 5. There are 15 residues in the CDR3. Germline V gene data show CDR1 as MNHEY and CDR2 as SVGAGI.

CDR3 residues: CAFQGGMNTEAFF. The CDR3 DNA reads as TGTGCCTTTCAGGGCGGTATGAACACTGAAGCTTTCTTT. The chain has TRBV2 and TRBJ1-1; D is possibly TRBD1 (5 bases). Trimming took off 11 bases at V and 0 bases at J, with 13 bases between the two ends. The CDR3 totals 13 residues. The V gene's germline CDR1 is SNHLY and CDR2 FYNNEI.

The chain has TRBV7-3 and TRBJ1-1; 7 bases agree with TRBD1. The CDR3 extends over 14 amino acids. In germline, CDR1 is SGHTA, CDR2 FQGTGA. Losses at the gene ends were 5 bases for V and 4 bases for J; bases not matched to a gene: 7. The CDR3 loop is CASSLGTGATEAFF. The CDR3 nucleotides read TGTGCCAGCAGCCTCGGCACAGGGGCCACTGAAGCTTTCTTT.

This clone occurred a few times. This chain connects TRBV6-5 to TRBJ1-1, with TRBD1 as a possible D gene (5 bases). V was shortened by 4 bases and J by 3 bases, with 18 bases between the two germline ends. Germline loops: CDR1 MNHEY, CDR2 SVGAGI. This CDR3 has 16 residues. Here the CDR3 reads CASSSGQGGGDTEAFF. CDR3 bases: TGTGCCAGCAGTTCCGGGCAGGGTGGAGGGGACACTGAAGCTTTCTTT.

This chain connects TRBV30 to TRBJ1-5, with D perhaps TRBD1 (5 bases). V lost 2 bases and J 2 bases, leaving 13 bases between the germline ends. This CDR3 has 15 residues. Germline lookup yields CDR1 GTSNPN and CDR2 SVGIG (reference sequence). The CDR3 here is CAWSSGLGGNQPQHF. CDR3 sequence (DNA): TGTGCCTGGAGTTCAGGACTAGGGGGCAATCAGCCCCAGCATTTT.

The CDR3 loop reads CATSATDSNQPQHF. The CDR3 bases are TGTGCCACCAGTGCTACAGATAGCAATCAGCCCCAGCATTTT. The chain combines TRBV24-1 with TRBJ1-5; D remains unclear. This CDR3 is built from 14 residues. Per the germline V gene, CDR1 is KGHDR and CDR2 is SFDVKD. V lost 5 bases, J lost 0 bases, and 7 bases lay in between.

This clone was seen only a few times. The chain carries TRBV27 and TRBJ2-1; 10 bases line up with TRBD2. Germline V gene data show CDR1 as MNHEY and CDR2 as SMNVEV (reference sequence). V lost 2 bases, J lost 6 bases, and 22 bases stayed unmatched. The CDR3 has 21 residues. This chain's CDR3 is CASSLDPRTSGFRGIINEQFF. The CDR3 DNA is TGTGCCAGCAGTTTAGATCCCAGGACTAGCGGATTTAGGGGGATAATCAATGAGCAGTTCTTC.

V gene TRBV14 combines with J gene TRBJ2-3; a weak D match, TRBD2 (5 bases). Trimming cost V 4 bases and J 2 bases, with 13 bases left between them. This CDR3 has 15 amino acids. The germline V gene encodes CDR1 SGHDN and CDR2 FVKESK. Here the CDR3 reads CASSRFRGNTDTQYF. CDR3 nucleotides: TGTGCCAGCAGCCGGTTCCGGGGTAACACAGATACGCAGTATTTT.

The chain combines TRBV5-1 with TRBJ1-4; no reliable D call. Germline V gene lookup returns CDR1 SGHRS and CDR2 YFSETQ. The CDR3 sequence is 12 residues long. The V gene lost 9 bases and the J gene lost 6 bases, with 12 bases spanning the gap. Here the CDR3 reads CATNTVHEKLFF. CDR3 bases: TGCGCCACGAATACGGTCCATGAAAAACTGTTTTTT.

The V and J genes are TRBV12-3 or TRBV12-4 and TRBJ1-5; D is unresolved. The CDR3 runs to 13 residues. V gave up 7 bases and J gave up 2 bases, with 9 bases separating them. The CDR3 here is CASTRGGNQPQHF. CDR3 nucleotide sequence: TGTGCCAGCACCCGAGGTGGCAATCAGCCCCAGCATTTT.

This CDR3 reads CASSESGSYGYTF. CDR3 in DNA: TGTGCCAGCAGTGAATCGGGGAGCTATGGCTACACCTTC. The chain is built from TRBV6-1 and TRBJ1-2; no reliable D call. The CDR3 spans 13 residues. Germline V gene lookup returns CDR1 MNHNS and CDR2 SASEGT. Trimming shortened V by 2 bases and J by 4 bases, and 8 bases separated the two germline ends.

Comments on this clone: One end of the junction does not line up with germline, which may come from a read error. The CDR3 region is CASTLTGWTEAFF. As DNA, the CDR3 is TGTGCCAGCACCTTGACGGGGTGGACTGAAGCTTTCTTT. The J gene is TRBJ1-1, the V gene TRBV5-6; D unclear. CDR3 size: 13 residues. CDR1 is SGHDT, CDR2 YYEEEE, per germline.

The chain couples TRBV2 to TRBJ1-5; D is perhaps TRBD1 (5 bases). The germline gives CDR1 SNHLY, CDR2 FYNNEI. The CDR3 has 15 amino acids. The V end was cut by 6 bases, the J end by 4 bases, with 16 bases between. DNA for the CDR3: TGTGCCAGCAGAGTAGGACAAGGGCGGAATCAGCCCCAGCATTTT. Translation gives CASRVGQGRNQPQHF.

In its sample, this clone was seen once. The V and J genes are TRBV13 and TRBJ2-3, with 8 bases that match TRBD1. The CDR3 loop spans 16 amino acids. Germline lookup yields CDR1 PRHDT and CDR2 FYEKMQ (reference sequence). With V trimmed by 4 bases and J by 0 bases, 6 bases remained unmatched. CDR3 protein: CASSWRQGASTDTQYF. The DNA for the CDR3 is TGTGCCAGCAGCTGGCGCCAGGGGGCGAGCACAGATACGCAGTATTTT.

This clone was seen a few times. The chain has TRBV20-1 and TRBJ1-1; D is perhaps TRBD1 (6 bases). V lost 0 bases to trimming and J lost 12 bases, with 11 bases between them. CDR1 DFQATT and CDR2 SNEGSKA come from the germline V gene (reference sequence). The CDR3 loop spans 11 amino acids. Here the CDR3 reads CSARDIQGTFF. CDR3 nucleotide sequence: TGCAGTGCTAGAGATATTCAGGGGACTTTCTTT.

The CDR3 spells CASSKQGSSYEQYF. CDR3 sequence (DNA): TGTGCCAGCAGTAAACAGGGTAGCTCCTACGAGCAGTACTTC. This chain links TRBV6-5 with TRBJ2-7; D is perhaps TRBD1 (6 bases). Trimming removed 5 bases from V and 0 bases from J, with 11 bases in between. Germline V gene data show CDR1 as MNHEY and CDR2 as SVGAGI. The CDR3 totals 14 residues.

This rearrangement joins TRBV5-1 to TRBJ2-4; 13 positions match TRBD2. Germline V lookup: CDR1 SGHRS, CDR2 YFSETQ. Losses at the gene ends were 4 bases for V and 8 bases for J; bases not matched to a gene: 9. This CDR3 has 16 amino acids. The DNA of the CDR3 is TGCGCCAGCAGCCCACGGACTAGCGGGAGTCTGCACATTCAGTACTTC. It yields the protein CASSPRTSGSLHIQYF.